These 27 T cell receptor beta chains share one sample of origin, sequenced in a study of blood T cell repertoires in COVID-19. The method was immunoSEQ multiplex PCR; TCRdb's version includes in-frame clones alone and lacks a portion of them. The data contain fewer than 350,000 clones, approximately 88% of them seen just once; the ten biggest clones take up almost 9.5%. Input material: peripheral blood. The receptors were sampled from a man between 18 and 35 years old with active or convalescent COVID-19.

The V and J genes are TRBV27 and TRBJ2-7, with 8 bases aligning to TRBD1. CDR1 MNHEY and CDR2 SMNVEV come from the germline V gene (reference sequence). This CDR3 region has 14 residues. Trimming at V came to 10 bases and at J to 3 bases, leaving 11 bases not matched to a gene. CDR3: CATAPGQGFYEQYF. CDR3 DNA: TGTGCCACCGCCCCCGGACAGGGTTTCTACGAGCAGTACTTC.

V is TRBV4-2 and J is TRBJ2-1; D possibly corresponds to TRBD1 (7 bases). The CDR3 is 16 amino acids. CDR1 LGHNA and CDR2 YNFKEQ come from the germline V gene. Trimming removed 6 bases at V and 8 bases at J, with 23 bases between. In DNA form, the CDR3 reads TGTGCCAGCAGGCCCGGAGGAGGGGGCGATCGGGATGAGCAGTTCTTC. Encoded protein: CASRPGGGGDRDEQFF.

V gene TRBV11-2 combines with J gene TRBJ2-2; 8 nucleotides match TRBD1. V shed 4 bases and J 2 bases; nucleotides not matched to a gene: 9. CDR1 and CDR2 (germline): SGHAT, FQNNGV. The CDR3 sequence is 17 residues long. The CDR3 sequence is CASSSVGQGINTGELFF. In DNA form, the CDR3 reads TGTGCCAGCAGCTCAGTTGGACAGGGAATTAACACCGGGGAGCTGTTTTTT. Filled out from reference TRBV11-2 and TRBJ2-2, the complete variable domain reads EAGVAQSPRYKIIEKRQSVAFWCNPISGHATLYWYQQILGQGPKLLIQFQNNGVVDDSQLPKDRFSAERLKGVDSTLKIQPAKLEDSAVYLCASSSVGQGINTGELFFGEGSRLTVL.

The chain couples TRBV7-9 to TRBJ2-5, with D perhaps TRBD2 (6 bases). V was trimmed by 1 base and J by 4 bases, leaving 16 bases between them. CDR1 SEHNR and CDR2 FQNEAQ come from the germline V gene (reference sequence). The CDR3 totals 16 residues. CDR3 bases: TGTGCCAGCAGCTTAGAAAGACTAGTGGAAAGAGAGACCCAGTACTTC. Translating gives CASSLERLVERETQYF.

The chain carries TRBV20-1 and TRBJ2-1; D is ambiguous. Germline loops: CDR1 DFQATT, CDR2 SNEGSKA (reference sequence). The V end lost 3 bases, the J end lost 7 bases, and 25 bases lay between the germline ends. The CDR3 has 17 residues. DNA of the CDR3: TGCAGTGCTAGTACTCTAGTTGACCCCTTAAAGTGGAATGAGCAGTTCTTC. Residues: CSASTLVDPLKWNEQFF.

CDR3 residues: CASSQDRSGYNEQFF. For the CDR3, the DNA is TGTGCCAGCAGCCAAGATAGGAGCGGTTACAATGAGCAGTTCTTC. The chain couples TRBV4-2 to TRBJ2-1; D perhaps matches TRBD2 (5 bases). The V gene's germline CDR1 is LGHNA and CDR2 YNFKEQ. V dropped 0 bases and J dropped 4 bases, with 10 bases sitting between them. The CDR3 covers 15 residues.

The gene calls are TRBV19 and TRBJ2-2; perhaps TRBD1 as D (5 bases). The CDR3 consists of 16 residues. Deletions cut 5 bases from V and 1 base from J, with 14 bases between. Germline V CDR1 and CDR2: LNHDA, SQIVND (reference sequence). CDR3 amino acids: CASSHTRVLNTGELFF. The CDR3 DNA is TGTGCCAGTAGTCACACCAGGGTCTTGAACACCGGGGAGCTGTTTTTT.

This chain joins TRBV5-6 and TRBJ1-1, with TRBD1 as a possible D gene (5 bases). Germline lookup yields CDR1 SGHDT and CDR2 YYEEEE. V was pared by 4 bases and J by 0 bases, with 10 bases between. The CDR3 runs 14 residues. The CDR3 DNA sequence: TGTGCCAGCAGCAAAAAGACAGTGAACACTGAAGCTTTCTTT. Translated: CASSKKTVNTEAFF.

This clone appeared once. The chain combines TRBV14 with TRBJ1-3; 7 positions agree with TRBD1. With V trimmed by 2 bases and J by 2 bases, 6 bases remained unmatched. Germline CDR1 reads SGHDN; CDR2 reads FVKESK. The CDR3 runs to 16 residues. In nucleotides, the CDR3 is TGTGCCAGCAGCCAACTGGACAGGATCGCTGGAAACACCATATATTTT. Translating gives CASSQLDRIAGNTIYF.

This clone appeared a few times. The J gene is TRBJ1-4, the V gene TRBV5-6; D gene uncertain. Trimming stripped 1 base from V and 3 bases from J, with 13 bases between. Germline-derived CDR1 and CDR2 are SGHDT and YYEEEE. The CDR3 consists of 16 residues. The chain's CDR3 is CASSLFGSGANEKLFF. The DNA for the CDR3 is TGTGCCAGCAGCTTGTTTGGGAGCGGGGCTAATGAAAAACTGTTTTTT.

The chain couples TRBV19 to TRBJ2-1; D is ambiguous. This CDR3 has 14 amino acids. V was cut by 0 bases and J by 7 bases, with 10 bases left in between. Germline V gene data show CDR1 as LNHDA and CDR2 as SQIVND (reference sequence). The CDR3 region is CASSIDLSRNEQFF. DNA for the CDR3: TGTGCCAGTAGTATAGATCTTTCCAGAAATGAGCAGTTCTTC.

The rearrangement uses TRBV5-1 and TRBJ2-7; 11 bases agree with TRBD2. The germline gives CDR1 SGHRS, CDR2 YFSETQ. J lost 2 bases, V lost 3 bases, and 4 bases had no gene match. The CDR3 length is 15 residues. The CDR3 bases are TGCGCCAGCAGCTCGGGACTAGCGGCCACCTACGAGCAGTACTTC. Its translation: CASSSGLAATYEQYF. The whole variable domain, remainder taken from reference TRBV5-1 and TRBJ2-7, is KAGVTQTPRYLIKTRGQQVTLSCSPISGHRSVSWYQQTPGQGLQFLFEYFSETQRNKGNFPGRFSGRQFSNSRSEMNVSTLELGDSALYLCASSSGLAATYEQYFGPGTRLTVT.

This chain connects TRBV11-2 to TRBJ1-2; 10 positions match TRBD1. In germline, CDR1 is SGHAT, CDR2 FQNNGV. The trim removed 5 bases at V and 2 bases at J, leaving 14 bases unmatched. This CDR3 spans 18 amino acids. The CDR3: CASSRLGQGILRNYGYTF. CDR3 DNA sequence: TGTGCCAGCAGCCGACTGGGACAGGGGATCTTAAGGAACTATGGCTACACCTTC.

In DNA, the CDR3 is TGCAGCGCCCGAAACGGAGGGAGCAATCAGCCCCAGCATTTT. Translation: CSARNGGSNQPQHF. V usage is TRBV29-1 and J usage is TRBJ1-5, with no clear D. CDR1 is SQVTM, CDR2 ANQGSEA, per germline. The ends were cut back, 7 bases at V and 1 base at J, with 14 bases in the middle. The length of the CDR3 is 14 residues.

The genes are TRBV12-3 or TRBV12-4 and TRBJ2-3, with D possibly TRBD1 on 5 matching bases. The CDR3 is made up of 13 amino acids. The V gene lost 8 bases and the J gene lost 2 bases, with 11 bases spanning the gap. The DNA for the CDR3 is TGTGCCAGCGGTTACAGGATCACAGATACGCAGTATTTT. The encoded protein is CASGYRITDTQYF.

This clone was seen only once. The V call is TRBV6-5, the J call TRBJ2-1, with 7 bases aligning to TRBD1. The CDR3 runs to 15 residues. In germline, CDR1 is MNHEY, CDR2 SVGAGI. V dropped 4 bases and J dropped 0; count of bases not matched to a gene: 3. The CDR3 coding sequence is TGTGCCAGCAGTTCGGGACAGAGCTCCTACAATGAGCAGTTCTTC. The encoded protein is CASSSGQSSYNEQFF.

The chain recombines TRBV10-1 with TRBJ1-1, with D perhaps matching TRBD1 (5 bases). V lost 6 bases to trimming and J lost 1 base, with 9 bases between them. The CDR3 extends over 13 amino acids. From germline, CDR1 is WNHNN and CDR2 SYGVQD (reference sequence). This CDR3 reads CASSRTTNTEAFF. The CDR3 DNA reads TGCGCCAGCAGCCGGACAACGAACACTGAAGCTTTCTTT.

The V call is TRBV5-1, the J call TRBJ2-7; no definite D call. V was trimmed by 2 bases and J by 5 bases, leaving 8 bases between them. This CDR3 is 12 amino acids long. Germline loops: CDR1 SGHRS, CDR2 YFSETQ. CDR3 coding DNA: TGCGCCAGCAGCTTCTCCGGTGACGAGCAGTACTTC. Translation: CASSFSGDEQYF. Complete variable domain (other parts from reference TRBV5-1 and TRBJ2-7): KAGVTQTPRYLIKTRGQQVTLSCSPISGHRSVSWYQQTPGQGLQFLFEYFSETQRNKGNFPGRFSGRQFSNSRSEMNVSTLELGDSALYLCASSFSGDEQYFGPGTRLTVT.

The chain links TRBV4-1 to TRBJ1-2; D is perhaps TRBD1 (6 bases). CDR1 and CDR2 (germline): MGHRA, YSYEKL. Trimming took off 4 bases at V and 3 bases at J, with 24 bases between the two ends. This CDR3 is built from 18 residues. CDR3 sequence reads: CASSPPSTGTQEYYGYTF. The CDR3 coding sequence is TGCGCCAGCAGCCCCCCCTCTACAGGGACCCAGGAATACTATGGCTACACCTTC.

The chain uses TRBV29-1 and TRBJ1-2; no definite D call. The CDR3 is 10 residues long. V lost 4 bases to trimming and J lost 5 bases, with 5 bases between them. Germline CDR1 SQVTM, CDR2 ANQGSEA. The CDR3 sequence: CSVAEYGYTF. CDR3 nucleotide sequence: TGCAGCGTTGCGGAGTATGGCTACACCTTC.

The chain joins TRBV19 to TRBJ1-2, with 8 bases identical to TRBD1. CDR1 is LNHDA and CDR2 is SQIVND in the germline V gene (reference sequence). The CDR3 is 15 amino acids. V lost 4 bases to trimming and J lost 5 bases; unmatched junction nucleotides: 9. Here the CDR3 DNA reads TGTGCCAGTAGTACGACAGGGGCCAATTATTATGGCTACACCTTC. This translates into CASSTTGANYYGYTF.

This clone has a single count. The V call is TRBV19, the J call TRBJ1-5, with D perhaps TRBD1 (5 bases). The V end lost 6 bases, the J end lost 5 bases, and 11 bases lay between the germline ends. Germline V gives CDR1 LNHDA, CDR2 SQIVND (reference sequence). The length of the CDR3 is 13 residues. Written as DNA, the CDR3 is TGTGCCAGTAGAGGGGTATTCGATCAGCCCCAGCATTTT. Protein: CASRGVFDQPQHF.

The chain employs TRBV10-3 and TRBJ1-5; no clear D. V lost 0 bases to trimming and J lost 1 base, with 7 bases between them. The length of the CDR3 is 15 residues. Germline V lookup: CDR1 ENHRY, CDR2 SYGVKD. The CDR3 nucleotides are TGTGCCATCAGTGAGTCTCCCCTGAGCAATCAGCCCCAGCATTTT. This sequence encodes CAISESPLSNQPQHF.

The chain couples TRBV10-1 to TRBJ2-5; 7 bases map to TRBD1. Germline V lookup: CDR1 WNHNN, CDR2 SYGVQD (reference sequence). Trimming took 0 bases from V and 2 from J; bases not matched to a gene: 0. The CDR3 runs 14 residues. As DNA, the CDR3 is TGCGCCAGCAGTGAGTCGACAGGGCAAGAGACCCAGTACTTC. Its translation: CASSESTGQETQYF.

This clone was observed once. The rearrangement uses TRBV27 and TRBJ2-7; TRBD1 agrees at 9 bases. The CDR3 spans 13 residues. Looked up from germline, CDR1 is MNHEY and CDR2 is SMNVEV (reference sequence). The V gene end was trimmed by 7 bases and the J gene end by 3 bases; junction bases not matched to a gene: 4. CDR3 region: CASKTTGGYEQYF. The DNA of the CDR3 is TGTGCCAGCAAAACGACAGGGGGCTACGAGCAGTACTTC.

Worth noting for this clone: Other DNA variants within this sample encode the same CDR3. J is TRBJ1-1 and V is TRBV12-3 or TRBV12-4; D is possibly TRBD1 (5 bases). The CDR3 is 11 amino acids. The V gene lost 3 bases and the J gene lost 8 bases, with 7 bases spanning the gap. The CDR3 DNA is TGTGCCAGCAGTTTGGGGGGAGAAGCTTTCTTT. Encoded protein: CASSLGGEAFF.

The chain recombines TRBV9 with TRBJ2-7; 8 bases are a match to TRBD1. The length of the CDR3 is 13 residues. Germline CDR1 SGDLS, CDR2 YYNGEE. Germline trimming cut 4 bases from V and 6 bases from J; bases unmatched to any gene: 6. The CDR3 region is CASSLQGEGEQYF. The CDR3 DNA sequence: TGTGCCAGCAGCTTACAGGGGGAAGGCGAGCAGTACTTC.